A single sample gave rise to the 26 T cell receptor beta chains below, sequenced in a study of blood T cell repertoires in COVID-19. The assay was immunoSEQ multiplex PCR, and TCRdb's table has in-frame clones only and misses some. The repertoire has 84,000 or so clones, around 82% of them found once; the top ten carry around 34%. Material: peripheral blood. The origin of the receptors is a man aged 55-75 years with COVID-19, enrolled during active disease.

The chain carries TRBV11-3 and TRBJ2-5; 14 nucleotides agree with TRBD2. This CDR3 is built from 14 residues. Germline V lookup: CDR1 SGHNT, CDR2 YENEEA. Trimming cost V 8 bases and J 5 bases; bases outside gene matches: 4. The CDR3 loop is CASGTSGSLETQYF. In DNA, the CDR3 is TGTGCCAGCGGGACTAGCGGGAGTTTGGAGACCCAGTACTTC.

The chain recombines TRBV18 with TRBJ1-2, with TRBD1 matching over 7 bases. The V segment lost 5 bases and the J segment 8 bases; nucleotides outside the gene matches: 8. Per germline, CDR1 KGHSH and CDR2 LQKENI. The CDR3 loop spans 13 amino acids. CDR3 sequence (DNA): TGTGCCAGCTCAAGGAGGACAGGCGAGGGCTACACCTTC. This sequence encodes CASSRRTGEGYTF.

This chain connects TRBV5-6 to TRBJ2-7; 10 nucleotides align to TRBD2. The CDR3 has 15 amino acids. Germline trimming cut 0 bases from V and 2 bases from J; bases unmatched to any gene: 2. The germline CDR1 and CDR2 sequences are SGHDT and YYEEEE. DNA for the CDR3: TGTGCCAGCAGCTTGGAGCTAGCGGGAGCCTACGAGCAGTACTTC. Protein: CASSLELAGAYEQYF.

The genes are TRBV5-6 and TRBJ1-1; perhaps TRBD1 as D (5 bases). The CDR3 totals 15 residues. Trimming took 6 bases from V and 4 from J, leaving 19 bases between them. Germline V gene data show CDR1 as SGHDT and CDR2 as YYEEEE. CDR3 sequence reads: CASTSWGGGSTEAFF. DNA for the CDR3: TGTGCCAGCACCTCTTGGGGCGGCGGGAGCACTGAAGCTTTCTTT.

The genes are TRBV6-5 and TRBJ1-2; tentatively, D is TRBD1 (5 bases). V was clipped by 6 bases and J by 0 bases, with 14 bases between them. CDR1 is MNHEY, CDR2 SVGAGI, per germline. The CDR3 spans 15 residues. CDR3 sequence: CASSPRQPTNYGYTF. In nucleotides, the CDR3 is TGTGCCAGCAGCCCACGACAGCCCACTAACTATGGCTACACCTTC.

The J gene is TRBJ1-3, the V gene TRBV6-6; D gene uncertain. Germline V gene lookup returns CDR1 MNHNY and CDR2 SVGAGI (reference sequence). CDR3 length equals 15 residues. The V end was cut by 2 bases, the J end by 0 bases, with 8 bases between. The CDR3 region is CASSYPASSGNTIYF. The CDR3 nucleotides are TGTGCCAGCAGTTACCCGGCTAGCTCTGGAAACACCATATATTTT.

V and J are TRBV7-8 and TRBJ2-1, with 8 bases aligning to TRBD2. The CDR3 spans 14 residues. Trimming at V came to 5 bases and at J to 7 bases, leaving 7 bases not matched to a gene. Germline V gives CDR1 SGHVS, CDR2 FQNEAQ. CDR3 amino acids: CASSRMERGNEQFF. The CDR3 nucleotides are TGTGCCAGCAGCAGGATGGAGCGGGGGAATGAGCAGTTCTTC.

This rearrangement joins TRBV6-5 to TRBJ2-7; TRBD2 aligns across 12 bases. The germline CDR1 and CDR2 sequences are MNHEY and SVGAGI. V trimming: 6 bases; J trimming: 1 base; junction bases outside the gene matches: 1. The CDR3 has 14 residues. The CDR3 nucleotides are TGTGCCAGCAGGACTAGCGGGAGATCCTACGAGCAGTACTTC. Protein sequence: CASRTSGRSYEQYF.

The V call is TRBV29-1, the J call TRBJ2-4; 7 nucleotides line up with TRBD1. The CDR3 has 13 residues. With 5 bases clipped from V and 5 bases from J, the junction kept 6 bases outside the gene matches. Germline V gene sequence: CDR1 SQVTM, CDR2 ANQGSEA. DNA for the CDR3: TGCAGCGTTCGGTCCACAGGGGAAAACATTCAGTACTTC. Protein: CSVRSTGENIQYF.

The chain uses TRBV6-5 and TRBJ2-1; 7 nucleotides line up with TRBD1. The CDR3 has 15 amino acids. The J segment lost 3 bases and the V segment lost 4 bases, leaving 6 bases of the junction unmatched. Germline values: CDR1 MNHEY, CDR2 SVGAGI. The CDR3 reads CASSSQGVNYNEQFF. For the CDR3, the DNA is TGTGCCAGCAGTTCCCAGGGGGTAAACTACAATGAGCAGTTCTTC.

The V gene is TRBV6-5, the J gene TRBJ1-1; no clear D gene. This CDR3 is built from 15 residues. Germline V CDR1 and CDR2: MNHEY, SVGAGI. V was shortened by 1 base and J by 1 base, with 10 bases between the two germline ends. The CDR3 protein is CASSYFPGANTEAFF. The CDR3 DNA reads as TGTGCCAGCAGTTACTTCCCTGGAGCGAACACTGAAGCTTTCTTT.

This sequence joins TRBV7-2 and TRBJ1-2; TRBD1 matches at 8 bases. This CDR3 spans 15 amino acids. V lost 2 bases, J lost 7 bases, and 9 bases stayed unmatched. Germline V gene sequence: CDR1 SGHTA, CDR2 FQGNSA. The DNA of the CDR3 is TGTGCCAGCAGCTTACGCAGGGGGCCACAAAGTGGCTACACCTTC. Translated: CASSLRRGPQSGYTF.

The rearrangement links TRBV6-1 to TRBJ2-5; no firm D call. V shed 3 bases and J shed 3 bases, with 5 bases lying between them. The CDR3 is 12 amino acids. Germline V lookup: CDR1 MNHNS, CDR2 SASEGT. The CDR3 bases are TGTGCCAGCAGTGAGCGTGAAGAGACCCAGTACTTC. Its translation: CASSEREETQYF.

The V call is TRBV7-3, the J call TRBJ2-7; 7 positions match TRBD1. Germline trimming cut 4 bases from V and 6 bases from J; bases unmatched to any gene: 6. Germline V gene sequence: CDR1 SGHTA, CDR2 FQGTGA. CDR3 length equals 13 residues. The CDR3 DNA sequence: TGTGCCAGCAGCTCGGATCACAGGGGCGAGCAGTACTTC. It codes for CASSSDHRGEQYF. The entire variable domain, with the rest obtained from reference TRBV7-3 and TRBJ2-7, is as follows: GAGVSQTPSNKVTEKGKYVELRCDPISGHTALYWYRQSLGQGPEFLIYFQGTGAADDSGLPNDRFFAVRPEGSVSTLKIQRTERGDSAVYLCASSSDHRGEQYFGPGTRLTVT.

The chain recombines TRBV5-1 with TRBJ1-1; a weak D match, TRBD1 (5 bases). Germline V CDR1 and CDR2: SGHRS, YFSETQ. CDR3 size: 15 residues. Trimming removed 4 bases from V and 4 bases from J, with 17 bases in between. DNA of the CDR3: TGCGCCAGCAGCACGGATGTGGGGCTCCGCACTGAAGCTTTCTTT. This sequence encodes CASSTDVGLRTEAFF.

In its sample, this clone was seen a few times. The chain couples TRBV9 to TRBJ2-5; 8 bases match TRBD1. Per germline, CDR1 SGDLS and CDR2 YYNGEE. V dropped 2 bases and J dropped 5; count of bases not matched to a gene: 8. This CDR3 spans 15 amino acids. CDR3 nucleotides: TGTGCCAGCAGCGTGAGTGGACAGGGCGGGGAGACCCAGTACTTC. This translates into CASSVSGQGGETQYF.

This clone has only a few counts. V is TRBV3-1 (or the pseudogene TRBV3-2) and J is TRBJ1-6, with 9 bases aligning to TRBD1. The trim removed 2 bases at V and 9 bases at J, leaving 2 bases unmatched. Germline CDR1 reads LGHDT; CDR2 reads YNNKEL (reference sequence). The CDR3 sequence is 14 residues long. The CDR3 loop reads CASSQRDRVSPLHF. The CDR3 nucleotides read TGTGCCAGCAGCCAAAGGGACAGGGTTTCACCCCTCCACTTT.

The chain's CDR3 is CASSFTAGVVAYEQYF. As DNA, the CDR3 is TGTGCCAGCAGCTTCACAGCGGGAGTGGTGGCCTACGAGCAGTACTTC. V and J are TRBV11-3 and TRBJ2-7; TRBD2 matches at 8 bases. V dropped 3 bases and J dropped 2; count of bases not matched to a gene: 9. Germline V lookup: CDR1 SGHNT, CDR2 YENEEA. CDR3 size: 16 residues.

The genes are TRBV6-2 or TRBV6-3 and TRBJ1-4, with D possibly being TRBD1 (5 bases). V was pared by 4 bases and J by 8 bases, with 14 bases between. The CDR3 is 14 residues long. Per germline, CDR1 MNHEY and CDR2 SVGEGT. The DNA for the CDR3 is TGTGCCAGCAGTTGGCCGGGGGTTAAGGAAAAACTGTTTTTT. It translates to CASSWPGVKEKLFF.

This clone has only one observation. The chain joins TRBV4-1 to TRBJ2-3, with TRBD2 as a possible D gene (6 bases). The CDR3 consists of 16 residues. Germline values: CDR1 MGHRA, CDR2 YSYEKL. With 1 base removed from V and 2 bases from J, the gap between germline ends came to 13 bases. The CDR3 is CASSQGTGLNTDTQYF. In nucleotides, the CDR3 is TGCGCCAGCAGCCAAGGAACGGGACTTAACACAGATACGCAGTATTTT.

The CDR3 DNA sequence: TGTGCCAGCAGCGTAGAGCCGCGGGGGACTAGTGAGCAGTTCTTC. Translated: CASSVEPRGTSEQFF. The chain links TRBV9 to TRBJ2-1; TRBD2 aligns across 8 bases. The germline gives CDR1 SGDLS, CDR2 YYNGEE. V gave up 0 bases and J gave up 9 bases; unmatched junction bases: 8. This CDR3 region has 15 residues.

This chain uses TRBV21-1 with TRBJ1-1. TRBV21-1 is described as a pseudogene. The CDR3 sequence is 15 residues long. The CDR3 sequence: CASSKGRDPSAEAFF. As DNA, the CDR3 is TGTGCCAGCAGCAAAGGGAGGGACCCCTCGGCTGAAGCTTTCTTT.

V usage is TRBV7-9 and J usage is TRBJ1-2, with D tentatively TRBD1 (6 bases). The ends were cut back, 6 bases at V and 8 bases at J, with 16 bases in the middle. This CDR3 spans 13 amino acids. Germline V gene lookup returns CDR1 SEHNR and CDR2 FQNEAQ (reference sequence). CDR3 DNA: TGTGCCAGCAGTTTGCTTGGGGGCTGGGGCTACACCTTC. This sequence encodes CASSLLGGWGYTF.

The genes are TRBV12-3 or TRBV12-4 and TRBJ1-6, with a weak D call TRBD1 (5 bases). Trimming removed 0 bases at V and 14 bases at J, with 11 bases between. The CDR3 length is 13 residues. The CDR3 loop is CASSLALGGSLHF. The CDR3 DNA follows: TGTGCCAGCAGTTTAGCGTTGGGGGGATCCCTCCACTTT.

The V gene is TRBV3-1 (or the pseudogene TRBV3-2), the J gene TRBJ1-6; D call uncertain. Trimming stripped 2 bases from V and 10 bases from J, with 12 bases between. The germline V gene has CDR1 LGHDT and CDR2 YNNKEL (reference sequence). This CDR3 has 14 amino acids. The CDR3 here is CASSQSGVGSPLHF. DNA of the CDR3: TGTGCCAGCAGCCAAAGCGGGGTAGGCTCACCCCTCCACTTT.

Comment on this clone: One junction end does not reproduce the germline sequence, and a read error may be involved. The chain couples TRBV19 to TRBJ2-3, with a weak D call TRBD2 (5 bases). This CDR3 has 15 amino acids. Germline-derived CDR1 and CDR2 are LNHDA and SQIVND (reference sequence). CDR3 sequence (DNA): TGTGCCAGTAGCATAGGGAGTTTAAGCACAGATACGCAGTATTTT. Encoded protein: CASSIGSLSTDTQYF.